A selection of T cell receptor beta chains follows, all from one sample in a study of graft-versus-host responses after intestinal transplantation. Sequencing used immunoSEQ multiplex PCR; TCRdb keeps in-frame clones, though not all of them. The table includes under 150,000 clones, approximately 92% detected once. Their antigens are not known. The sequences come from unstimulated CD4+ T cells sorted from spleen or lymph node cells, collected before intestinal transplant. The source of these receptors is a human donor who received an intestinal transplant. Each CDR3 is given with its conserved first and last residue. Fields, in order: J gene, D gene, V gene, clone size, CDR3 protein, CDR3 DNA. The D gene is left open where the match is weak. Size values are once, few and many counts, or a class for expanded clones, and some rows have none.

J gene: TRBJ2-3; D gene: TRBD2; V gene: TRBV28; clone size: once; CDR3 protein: CASSVLAERTDTQYF; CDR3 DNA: TGTGCCAGCAGTGTCCTAGCGGAGCGCACAGATACGCAGTATTTT
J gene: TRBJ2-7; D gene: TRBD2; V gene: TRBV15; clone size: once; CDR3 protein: CATSRIAGVANEQYF; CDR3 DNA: TGTGCCACCAGCCGGATAGCGGGAGTGGCGAACGAGCAGTACTTC
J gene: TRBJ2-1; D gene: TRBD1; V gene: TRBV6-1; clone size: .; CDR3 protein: CATVTGTAYNEQFF; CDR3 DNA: TGTGCCACCGTTACCGGGACAGCTTACAATGAGCAGTTCTTC
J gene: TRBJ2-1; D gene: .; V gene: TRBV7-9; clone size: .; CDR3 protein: CASSLAEWGHAYNEQFF; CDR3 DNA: TGTGCCAGCAGCTTAGCCGAGTGGGGTCACGCCTACAATGAGCAGTTCTTC
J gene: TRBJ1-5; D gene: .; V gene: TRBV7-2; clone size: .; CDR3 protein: CASSLAISGFESQHF; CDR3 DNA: TGTGCCAGCAGCTTAGCGATCTCGGGTTTCGAATCCCAGCATTTT
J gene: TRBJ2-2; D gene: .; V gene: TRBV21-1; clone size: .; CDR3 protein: CASSKLPGQQTGELFF; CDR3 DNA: TGTGCCAGCAGCAAACTCCCGGGACAGCAAACCGGGGAGCTGTTTTTT
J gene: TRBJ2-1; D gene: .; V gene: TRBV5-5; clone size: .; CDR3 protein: CASSQPGLSYNEQFF; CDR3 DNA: TGTGCCAGCAGCCAACCCGGACTTTCCTACAATGAGCAGTTCTTC
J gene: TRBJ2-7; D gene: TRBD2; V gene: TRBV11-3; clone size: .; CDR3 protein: CASSPGGGTGPFVEQYF; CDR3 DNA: TGTGCCAGCAGCCCTGGGGGGGGTACAGGTCCCTTTGTGGAGCAGTACTTC
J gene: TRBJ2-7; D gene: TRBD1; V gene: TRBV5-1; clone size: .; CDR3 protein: CASSQTGTDYEQYF; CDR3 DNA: TGCGCCAGCAGCCAGACTGGGACAGACTACGAGCAGTACTTC
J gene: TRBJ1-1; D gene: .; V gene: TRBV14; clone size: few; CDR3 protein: CASSQSRAGAFF; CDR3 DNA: TGTGCCAGCAGCCAATCCAGGGCAGGGGCTTTCTTT
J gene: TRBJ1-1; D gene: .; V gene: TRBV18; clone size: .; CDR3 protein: CASSPRVAGGTSGTEAFF; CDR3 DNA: TGTGCCAGCTCACCAAGAGTGGCAGGCGGTACGAGTGGAACTGAAGCTTTCTTT